This T cell receptor (beta chain) was sequenced for a study of cytomegalovirus exposure and HLA in healthy donors. Across the whole study: The same platform as the roughly 700 first-cohort repertoires was used for the 90 to 150 validation repertoires, a later analysis reported. Study-wide points: The investigators catalogued 150 to 200 TCR beta chains as cytomegalovirus-associated. Most TCR sequences were rare, but some public TCRs occurred in many donors.

Clones were sequenced by immunoSEQ multiplex PCR, and TCRdb holds only the in-frame ones, with some missing. In the table there are over 45,000 clones, around 90% of which are singletons. Comments on this clone: Its matching antigen is unknown.

V was cut by 6 bases and J by 5 bases, with 18 bases left in between. The germline CDR1 and CDR2 sequences are MNHNY and SVGAGI (reference sequence). This CDR3 has 15 amino acids. Source material: PBMCs. The chain is built from TRBV6-6 and TRBJ2-3; maybe TRBD2 (5 bases). The TCR originated in a man younger than 30 in good health and CMV-seronegative. DNA for the CDR3: TGTGCCAGCAGCTCGAGAGGGAACACACAAGATACGCAGTATTTT. As protein: CASSSRGNTQDTQYF.